A single sample is the source of the 30 T cell receptor beta chains below, sequenced in a study of control samples from healthy donors and cancer patients. Clones were sequenced by immunoSEQ multiplex PCR, and TCRdb holds only the in-frame ones, with some missing. Here the sample spans 90,000 to 110,000 clones, approximately 90% being singletons. The specimen sequenced was blood. The receptors here all came from a woman in her fifties or sixties in good health.

The chain is built from TRBV6-5 and TRBJ1-1, with unresolved D. The CDR3 spans 14 residues. The germline CDR1 and CDR2 sequences are MNHEY and SVGAGI. Trimming removed 0 bases at V and 4 bases at J, with 9 bases between. The CDR3 sequence: CASSYSFGRTEAFF. The CDR3 nucleotides read TGTGCCAGCAGTTACTCGTTCGGTCGCACTGAAGCTTTCTTT.

V gene TRBV12-3 or TRBV12-4 combines with J gene TRBJ2-1; no firm D call. CDR3 size: 13 residues. The germline V and J ends were trimmed by 6 bases and 5 bases, with 11 bases remaining between them. The chain's CDR3 is CASRGPRHNEQFF. For the CDR3, the DNA is TGTGCCAGCAGGGGCCCTAGACACAATGAGCAGTTCTTC.

The rearrangement links TRBV6-6 to TRBJ2-4; a weak D match, TRBD1 (6 bases). Germline V lookup: CDR1 MNHNY, CDR2 SVGAGI (reference sequence). CDR3 length equals 14 residues. The V end was cut by 6 bases, the J end by 0 bases, with 9 bases between. CDR3 nucleotides: TGTGCCAGCAGCCAGGGGAGAGCCAAAAACATTCAGTACTTC. Its protein is CASSQGRAKNIQYF.

V is TRBV7-9 and J is TRBJ1-1, with D tentatively TRBD1 (6 bases). Germline values: CDR1 SEHNR, CDR2 FQNEAQ (reference sequence). V dropped 3 bases and J dropped 3 bases, with 14 bases sitting between them. This CDR3 is built from 15 residues. CDR3: CASSLADRFYTEAFF. CDR3 sequence (DNA): TGTGCCAGCAGCTTGGCCGACAGGTTCTACACTGAAGCTTTCTTT.

This chain uses TRBV3-1 (or the pseudogene TRBV3-2) with TRBJ2-3; no definite D call. Deletions cut 5 bases from V and 2 bases from J, with 14 bases between. The CDR3 has 15 residues. Germline V gene lookup returns CDR1 LGHDT and CDR2 YNNKEL (reference sequence). DNA for the CDR3: TGTGCCAGCAGCAGCTCCTGGGCGCTCACAGATACGCAGTATTTT. Amino acids: CASSSSWALTDTQYF.

The rearrangement links TRBV6-5 to TRBJ2-3; D gene ambiguous. The V end was cut by 4 bases, the J end by 1 base, with 9 bases between. The CDR3 runs to 14 residues. Germline CDR1 MNHEY, CDR2 SVGAGI. CDR3 sequence reads: CASSSRARTDTQYF. CDR3 sequence (DNA): TGTGCCAGCAGTTCCCGGGCCCGCACAGATACGCAGTATTTT.

This clone was observed a single time. The chain couples TRBV3-1 (or the pseudogene TRBV3-2) to TRBJ1-6; no clear D gene. The CDR3 totals 12 residues. Looked up from germline, CDR1 is LGHDT and CDR2 is YNNKEL (reference sequence). V gave up 3 bases and J gave up 7 bases, with 4 bases separating them. CDR3 amino acids: CASSHPNSPLHF. CDR3 nucleotides: TGTGCCAGCAGCCATCCCAATTCACCCCTCCACTTT.

The chain is built from TRBV7-9 and TRBJ2-4; D is possibly TRBD1 (5 bases). Germline V gene sequence: CDR1 SEHNR, CDR2 FQNEAQ (reference sequence). V was pared by 5 bases and J by 4 bases, with 9 bases between. The CDR3 has 13 residues. The CDR3 coding sequence is TGTGCCAGCAGCCCCCCAGGGAAAAACATTCAGTACTTC. It yields the protein CASSPPGKNIQYF.

The CDR3 spells CASSATARSFYEQYF. The CDR3, as DNA: TGTGCCAGCAGCGCGACGGCCCGTTCTTTCTACGAGCAGTACTTC. The rearrangement uses TRBV5-8 and TRBJ2-7; D call uncertain. Germline loops: CDR1 SGHTS, CDR2 YDEGEE. The V gene lost 4 bases and the J gene lost 3 bases, with 17 bases spanning the gap. This CDR3 comprises 15 residues.

The chain recombines TRBV6-5 with TRBJ1-1; D unclear. Between the trimmed V and J ends, which lost 8 bases and 1 base, there was a span of 11 bases. This CDR3 has 13 amino acids. Germline values: CDR1 MNHEY, CDR2 SVGAGI. The DNA of the CDR3 is TGTGCCAGCGGATCACAGTCGAACACTGAAGCTTTCTTT. Its protein is CASGSQSNTEAFF.

J is TRBJ2-1 and V is TRBV10-1; D may be TRBD2 (5 bases). V shed 6 bases and J shed 2 bases, with 14 bases lying between them. CDR1 and CDR2 from the germline V gene are WNHNN and SYGVQD (reference sequence). There are 15 residues in the CDR3. As DNA, the CDR3 is TGCGCCAGCAGCGAACTAGGATCACCCTACAATGAGCAGTTCTTC. Protein sequence: CASSELGSPYNEQFF.

The chain links TRBV2 to TRBJ1-2; the D is unclear. The CDR3 loop spans 14 amino acids. CDR1 is SNHLY, CDR2 FYNNEI, per germline. Trimming removed 8 bases at V and 1 base at J, with 14 bases between. CDR3 region: CASSPPTVNYGYTF. CDR3 DNA sequence: TGTGCCAGCTCTCCCCCGACGGTTAACTATGGCTACACCTTC.

The chain combines TRBV5-1 with TRBJ2-3; weak D call: TRBD1 (6 bases). With 3 bases removed from V and 3 bases from J, the gap between germline ends came to 20 bases. Germline CDR1 SGHRS, CDR2 YFSETQ. The CDR3 extends over 17 amino acids. The CDR3 reads CASSSSDRFLRTDTQYF. CDR3 bases: TGCGCCAGCAGCTCATCCGACAGGTTCCTTAGGACAGATACGCAGTATTTT.

The chain links TRBV10-3 to TRBJ1-5; TRBD1 agrees at 9 bases. With 5 bases clipped from V and 8 bases from J, the junction kept 4 bases outside the gene matches. Germline V gives CDR1 ENHRY, CDR2 SYGVKD. This CDR3 has 13 residues. The CDR3 protein is CAISRTGEEPQHF. As DNA, the CDR3 is TGTGCCATCAGTCGGACAGGGGAGGAGCCCCAGCATTTT.

This clone ranks as medium-sized. The gene calls are TRBV19 and TRBJ2-1, with D unclear. V was shortened by 2 bases and J by 7 bases, with 6 bases between the two germline ends. Per germline, CDR1 LNHDA and CDR2 SQIVND (reference sequence). The CDR3 is 12 amino acids. The CDR3 region has the DNA TGTGCCAGTAGTATATCCCTGAATGAGCAGTTCTTC. This gives the protein CASSISLNEQFF.

This sequence joins TRBV5-6 and TRBJ2-7; 7 bases are a match to TRBD2. Losses at the gene ends were 1 base for V and 5 bases for J; bases not matched to a gene: 3. This CDR3 contains 13 residues. Germline values: CDR1 SGHDT, CDR2 YYEEEE. The CDR3 here is CASSLRGVDEQYF. CDR3 nucleotide sequence: TGTGCCAGCAGCTTGCGGGGGGTGGACGAGCAGTACTTC.

This clone has only a few counts. Other nucleotide sequences in the sample specify the same CDR3. V is TRBV7-9 and J is TRBJ2-1; 11 bases match TRBD2. The germline gives CDR1 SEHNR, CDR2 FQNEAQ (reference sequence). Trimming took 6 bases from V and 9 from J; bases not matched to a gene: 10. The CDR3 length is 15 residues. The DNA for the CDR3 is TGTGCCAGCAGAGCTACTAGCGGGAGTTCTGGTGAGCAGTTCTTC. Translating gives CASRATSGSSGEQFF. Variable domain in full (rest from reference TRBV7-9 and TRBJ2-1): DTGVSQNPRHKITKRGQNVTFRCDPISEHNRLYWYRQTLGQGPEFLTYFQNEAQLEKSRLLSDRFSAERPKGSFSTLEIQRTEQGDSAMYLCASRATSGSSGEQFFGPGTRLTVL.

The chain joins TRBV5-8 to TRBJ1-5; unclear D gene. CDR1 and CDR2 from the germline V gene are SGHTS and YDEGEE. The CDR3 covers 15 residues. The V and J ends lost 4 bases and 4 bases respectively, with 15 bases between them. CDR3 nucleotide sequence: TGTGCCAGCAGCCTATTGATGGCGTTTAATCAGCCCCAGCATTTT. Its protein product is CASSLLMAFNQPQHF.

The V and J genes are TRBV5-8 and TRBJ2-5; the D is unclear. V gave up 0 bases and J gave up 2 bases, with 5 bases separating them. This CDR3 has 13 amino acids. Germline V gene data show CDR1 as SGHTS and CDR2 as YDEGEE. The CDR3 bases are TGTGCCAGCAGCTTGGGGGATCAAGAGACCCAGTACTTC. Amino acid sequence: CASSLGDQETQYF.

The chain has TRBV18 and TRBJ2-1, with TRBD2 matching 13 bases. Germline V gene sequence: CDR1 KGHSH, CDR2 LQKENI. The CDR3 sequence is 17 residues long. J was trimmed by 7 bases and V by 3 bases; bases with no gene match: 9. The CDR3 DNA reads TGTGCCAGCTCACCCCGGACTAGCGGGAGAGTTTGGAATGAGCAGTTCTTC. Translation gives CASSPRTSGRVWNEQFF.

This clone appeared a single time. This rearrangement joins TRBV7-2 to TRBJ1-5, with D perhaps TRBD1 (6 bases). V lost 6 bases and J 0 bases, leaving 12 bases between the germline ends. Per the germline V gene, CDR1 is SGHTA and CDR2 is FQGNSA. The CDR3 contains 15 residues. The CDR3 here is CASSSRGYSNQPQHF. The CDR3 DNA is TGTGCCAGCAGTTCCAGGGGTTATAGCAATCAGCCCCAGCATTTT.

The rearrangement links TRBV4-3 to TRBJ2-1; D is perhaps TRBD1 or TRBD2 (5 bases each). The CDR3 loop spans 16 amino acids. CDR1 and CDR2 from the germline V gene are LGHNA and YSLEER. V dropped 2 bases and J dropped 6 bases, with 17 bases sitting between them. The CDR3 here is CASSQWWQGEGNEQFF. CDR3 DNA: TGCGCCAGCAGCCAATGGTGGCAGGGAGAAGGCAATGAGCAGTTCTTC.

This clone has more than one count but fewer than ten. The genes are TRBV6-4 and TRBJ1-1; D uncertain. The CDR3 is 13 residues long. Germline V lookup: CDR1 MRHNA, CDR2 SNTAGT. With 6 bases removed from V and 4 bases from J, the gap between germline ends came to 12 bases. In nucleotides, the CDR3 is TGTGCCAGCAGGGCAGAAGAAAGCACTGAAGCTTTCTTT. This encodes CASRAEESTEAFF.

Only a few counts were recorded for this clone. The CDR3 DNA is TGTGCCAGCAGCCCAACAGGGTTTGGAACTGAAGCTTTCTTT. This codes for CASSPTGFGTEAFF. This chain connects TRBV3-1 (or the pseudogene TRBV3-2) to TRBJ1-1; tentative D call: TRBD1 (6 bases). Germline V lookup: CDR1 LGHDT, CDR2 YNNKEL (reference sequence). Between the trimmed V and J ends, which lost 4 bases and 5 bases, there was a span of 14 bases. There are 14 residues in the CDR3.

The chain employs TRBV6-2 or TRBV6-3 and TRBJ1-1; D not resolved. V lost 5 bases and J 6 bases, leaving 10 bases between the germline ends. Germline V lookup: CDR1 MNHEY, CDR2 SVGEGT. The CDR3 sequence is 12 residues long. This CDR3 is CASSPGRAEAFF. The CDR3 nucleotides read TGTGCCAGCAGTCCAGGTAGGGCTGAAGCTTTCTTT.

V is TRBV9 and J is TRBJ1-3; the D is unclear. The V and J ends lost 1 base and 5 bases respectively, with 10 bases between them. CDR1 is SGDLS and CDR2 is YYNGEE in the germline V gene. This CDR3 comprises 14 residues. The CDR3 here is CASSVSGLRNTIYF. In DNA, the CDR3 is TGTGCCAGCAGCGTATCAGGTCTCCGAAACACCATATATTTT.

The chain is built from TRBV9 and TRBJ2-5; 14 bases line up with TRBD2. V was pared by 4 bases and J by 1 base, with 3 bases of the junction left unmatched. This CDR3 has 16 amino acids. The germline gives CDR1 SGDLS, CDR2 YYNGEE. This chain's CDR3 is CASSPGTSGSQETQYF. The CDR3 nucleotides read TGTGCCAGCAGCCCCGGGACTAGCGGGAGCCAAGAGACCCAGTACTTC.

The chain has TRBV5-8 and TRBJ2-2, with D uncertain. CDR3 length: 12 amino acids. The V end lost 4 bases, the J end lost 5 bases, and 6 bases lay between the germline ends. Per the germline V gene, CDR1 is SGHTS and CDR2 is YDEGEE. The CDR3: CASSKRTGELFF. CDR3 DNA: TGTGCCAGCAGCAAGAGAACCGGGGAGCTGTTTTTT.

The chain links TRBV12-3 or TRBV12-4 to TRBJ1-2; possible D gene TRBD1, 6 bases. The CDR3 length is 13 residues. The V gene lost 4 bases and the J gene lost 5 bases, with 11 bases spanning the gap. CDR3 region: CASSWGLSYGYTF. The CDR3 region has the DNA TGTGCCAGCAGTTGGGGGCTCAGTTATGGCTACACCTTC.

The rearrangement joins TRBV7-3 to TRBJ2-2, with a weak D call TRBD2 (10 bases). The CDR3 totals 21 residues. The ends were cut back, 5 bases at V and 7 bases at J, with 35 bases in the middle. CDR1 is SGHTA and CDR2 is FQGTGA in the germline V gene. The CDR3, as DNA: TGTGCCAGCAGCCCTACAGGGGGCGCGAGTCTGGTAGCGGGAGGAATCGGGGAGCTGTTTTTT. Its translation is CASSPTGGASLVAGGIGELFF.